This T cell receptor (beta chain) emerged from a study of cytomegalovirus exposure and HLA in healthy donors. Overall study context: T cells numbering around 190 million yielded some 110 million unique TCR beta sequences in an earlier analysis.

As to this clone: Its specificity is not known.

The PCR contained 60 Vbeta and 13 Jbeta primers. Some clones are missing from TCRdb's copy, which holds only in-frame ones; the method was immunoSEQ multiplex PCR. The profile shows some 160,000 clones, over 80% of them singletons. Trimming took 1 base from V and 2 from J, leaving 12 bases between them. The germline CDR1 and CDR2 sequences are SGHRS and YFSETQ. The CDR3 sequence is 16 residues long. Study findings and constraints: One variant, a missense change in DCLRE1C, was linked in a later analysis to TCR beta V- and J-gene trimming. The authors later found TCR association rates varying by HLA locus, with DRB1 most and HLA-C fewest. Roughly uniform sequencing depth across donors was assumed, possibly incorrectly.

J is TRBJ2-2 and V is TRBV5-1, with D possibly being TRBD1 (6 bases). The clonotype was recovered from a young woman in good health and CMV-seronegative. The specimen was PBMCs. CDR3 bases: TGCGCCAGCAGCTTGCGCCCAGGGGATAACACCGGGGAGCTGTTTTTT. The encoded protein is CASSLRPGDNTGELFF.